The 30 T cell receptor beta chains below come from one sample, sequenced in a study of blood T cell repertoires in COVID-19. Clones were read by immunoSEQ multiplex PCR, and TCRdb kept only the in-frame ones, dropping some. Counted here are 150,000 to 190,000 clones, around 84% occurring once; the ten biggest clones make up less than 10%. The sequenced sample was peripheral blood. The receptor source for this set is a woman aged 55-69 years with COVID-19, enrolled during active disease.

The chain couples TRBV4-2 to TRBJ1-5, with 9 bases matching TRBD1. The V gene's germline CDR1 is LGHNA and CDR2 YNFKEQ. The V and J ends lost 1 base and 2 bases, in that order; junction bases with no gene match: 9. This CDR3 contains 18 residues. The CDR3 loop is CASSQAYGTGSGNQPQHF. For the CDR3, the DNA is TGTGCCAGCAGCCAAGCCTACGGGACAGGGTCGGGCAATCAGCCCCAGCATTTT.

V usage is TRBV9 and J usage is TRBJ1-2, with 7 bases lining up with TRBD1. The germline V gene encodes CDR1 SGDLS and CDR2 YYNGEE. The CDR3 is 14 amino acids. The J segment lost 3 bases and the V segment lost 0 bases, leaving 2 bases of the junction unmatched. DNA of the CDR3: TGTGCCAGCAGCGTAGGGGACAGCTACTATGGCTACACCTTC. This sequence encodes CASSVGDSYYGYTF.

The chain couples TRBV19 to TRBJ2-7; 8 nucleotides agree with TRBD1. J gave up 0 bases and V 3 bases, and 1 base lay outside the gene matches. The CDR3 spans 14 residues. Germline values: CDR1 LNHDA, CDR2 SQIVND (reference sequence). The CDR3 DNA is TGTGCCAGTAGTATCAGGGGGCCCTCCTACGAGCAGTACTTC. Translating gives CASSIRGPSYEQYF.

This clone is a singleton in its sample. The gene calls are TRBV5-4 and TRBJ2-3; possibly TRBD1 for D (6 bases). The V end lost 4 bases, the J end lost 0 bases, and 15 bases lay between the germline ends. Germline V lookup: CDR1 SGHNT, CDR2 YYREEE (reference sequence). This CDR3 contains 16 residues. CDR3 sequence: CASSQLRGSSTDTQYF. As DNA, the CDR3 is TGTGCCAGCAGCCAACTCAGGGGCTCTAGCACAGATACGCAGTATTTT.

The chain combines TRBV18 with TRBJ1-1, with 11 bases that match TRBD1. This CDR3 has 16 amino acids. V lost 3 bases and J lost 0; bases outside the gene matches: 3. Germline CDR1 is KGHSH and CDR2 is LQKENI. The CDR3 spells CASSPWTGGVNTEAFF. CDR3 DNA: TGTGCCAGCTCACCCTGGACAGGGGGCGTGAACACTGAAGCTTTCTTT.

A note on this clone: Other DNA sequences of this sample code for an identical CDR3. V and J are TRBV6-6 and TRBJ1-5; 8 nucleotides match TRBD1. This CDR3 comprises 14 residues. Trimming took 6 bases from V and 2 from J; bases not matched to a gene: 3. The V gene's germline CDR1 is MNHNY and CDR2 SVGAGI (reference sequence). The CDR3 DNA reads as TGTGCCAGCAGCGGACAGGGTGGCAATCAGCCCCAGCATTTT. It is translated as CASSGQGGNQPQHF.

The J gene is TRBJ2-5, the V gene TRBV3-1 (or the pseudogene TRBV3-2), with D perhaps TRBD1 (6 bases). The germline gives CDR1 LGHDT, CDR2 YNNKEL (reference sequence). The CDR3 totals 17 residues. Trimming removed 5 bases at V and 4 bases at J, with 23 bases between. Written as DNA, the CDR3 is TGTGCCAGCAGCGACAGGAGTCTTCGTAATAGGGGAGAGACCCAGTACTTC. Its protein is CASSDRSLRNRGETQYF.

The chain carries TRBV30 and TRBJ1-1; the D gene is possibly TRBD1 (5 bases). Germline assignment: CDR1 GTSNPN and CDR2 SVGIG (reference sequence). Trimming stripped 7 bases from V and 1 base from J, with 16 bases between. The CDR3 extends over 14 amino acids. CDR3 sequence (DNA): TGTGCCTTGGGGCGAGGTCCGCAGAACACTGAAGCTTTCTTT. The encoded protein is CALGRGPQNTEAFF.

The chain joins TRBV11-2 to TRBJ1-2, with a possible D match to TRBD1 (6 bases). The ends were cut back, 3 bases at V and 10 bases at J, with 21 bases in the middle. There are 15 residues in the CDR3. The germline CDR1 and CDR2 sequences are SGHAT and FQNNGV. As DNA, the CDR3 is TGTGCCAGCAGCTTTAAACAGGGTACAAGGTCGGACTACACCTTC. Translated: CASSFKQGTRSDYTF. The complete variable domain, with remaining parts taken from reference TRBV11-2 and TRBJ1-2, reads EAGVAQSPRYKIIEKRQSVAFWCNPISGHATLYWYQQILGQGPKLLIQFQNNGVVDDSQLPKDRFSAERLKGVDSTLKIQPAKLEDSAVYLCASSFKQGTRSDYTFGSGTRLTVV.

The J gene is TRBJ2-7, the V gene TRBV6-1, with 9 bases identical to TRBD1. The CDR3 contains 15 residues. J lost 2 bases, V lost 2 bases, and 4 bases had no gene match. CDR1 and CDR2 from the germline V gene are MNHNS and SASEGT. The chain's CDR3 is CASSERQGGPYEQYV. DNA of the CDR3: TGTGCCAGCAGTGAACGACAGGGGGGCCCCTACGAGCAGTACGTC.

On this clone: Other nucleotide sequences from this sample produce the same CDR3. V gene TRBV14 combines with J gene TRBJ1-6, with 9 nucleotides matching TRBD1. Germline V gene sequence: CDR1 SGHDN, CDR2 FVKESK. V trimming: 4 bases; J trimming: 8 bases; junction bases outside the gene matches: 0. The CDR3 runs to 13 residues. The CDR3 loop is CASSRTGDSPLHF. CDR3 bases: TGTGCCAGCAGCCGGACAGGGGATTCACCCCTCCACTTT.

The V and J genes are TRBV5-1 and TRBJ1-1; D ambiguous. Germline CDR1 is SGHRS and CDR2 is YFSETQ. V lost 4 bases and J 1 base, leaving 11 bases between the germline ends. The CDR3 is made up of 14 amino acids. The CDR3: CASSNPRGNTEAFF. DNA of the CDR3: TGCGCCAGCAGCAACCCCCGGGGGAACACTGAAGCTTTCTTT.

The V gene is TRBV13, the J gene TRBJ2-3, with 8 bases fitting TRBD1. This CDR3 is 17 amino acids long. V gave up 5 bases and J gave up 3 bases; unmatched junction bases: 13. Germline CDR1 PRHDT, CDR2 FYEKMQ (reference sequence). The CDR3 sequence: CASSIQTQGARTDTQYF. In DNA, the CDR3 is TGTGCCAGCAGCATACAGACTCAGGGGGCGCGGACAGATACGCAGTATTTT.

V is TRBV2 and J is TRBJ2-1; 9 nucleotides agree with TRBD1. The CDR3 is 19 residues long. The J segment lost 3 bases and the V segment lost 0 bases, leaving 12 bases of the junction unmatched. The V gene's germline CDR1 is SNHLY and CDR2 FYNNEI. Written as DNA, the CDR3 is TGTGCCAGCAGTGAAGCGGTCCCGGGACAGGGTCCGGGCTACAATGAGCAGTTCTTC. Translated: CASSEAVPGQGPGYNEQFF.

A single count supports this clone. CDR3 residues: CASSSGTSGSRELFF. CDR3 coding DNA: TGTGCCAGCAGCTCCGGGACTAGCGGGAGCCGGGAGCTGTTTTTT. The chain recombines TRBV28 with TRBJ2-2; 14 bases are a match to TRBD2. The germline V gene has CDR1 MDHEN and CDR2 SYDVKM. The V and J ends lost 6 bases and 9 bases, in that order; junction bases with no gene match: 6. The CDR3 has 15 amino acids.

This chain links TRBV6-5 with TRBJ1-1; the D is unclear. The CDR3 runs to 13 residues. Germline lookup yields CDR1 MNHEY and CDR2 SVGAGI. The V and J ends lost 6 bases and 4 bases respectively, with 12 bases between them. CDR3 in amino acids: CASSQEVGTEAFF. Written as DNA, the CDR3 is TGTGCCAGCAGCCAAGAGGTAGGCACTGAAGCTTTCTTT.

This chain joins TRBV3-1 (or the pseudogene TRBV3-2) and TRBJ1-2; 9 nucleotides match TRBD1. Unmatched junction bases numbered 5, after V lost 0 bases and J lost 3 bases. The CDR3 consists of 16 residues. Germline values: CDR1 LGHDT, CDR2 YNNKEL (reference sequence). This chain's CDR3 is CASSQERDRVYYGYTF. CDR3 DNA sequence: TGTGCCAGCAGCCAAGAAAGGGACAGGGTCTACTATGGCTACACCTTC.

This clone was found once. V and J are TRBV11-3 and TRBJ1-1, with a weak D call TRBD1 (6 bases). Trimming removed 1 base from V and 5 bases from J, with 8 bases in between. The CDR3 loop spans 13 amino acids. From germline, CDR1 is SGHNT and CDR2 YENEEA. CDR3 sequence (DNA): TGTGCCAGCAGCTTAGTACAGGGAACTGAAGCTTTCTTT. The encoded protein is CASSLVQGTEAFF.

The rearrangement uses TRBV14 and TRBJ1-3; no clear D gene. The CDR3 extends over 17 amino acids. V lost 4 bases, J lost 2 bases, and 18 bases lay in between. CDR1 and CDR2 from the germline V gene are SGHDN and FVKESK. The CDR3 region has the DNA TGTGCCAGCAGCCCAATATTGGCGAGGGAAGCTGGAAACACCATATATTTT. It translates to CASSPILAREAGNTIYF.

The chain links TRBV25-1 to TRBJ1-2; 9 bases are shared with TRBD1. V lost 4 bases and J lost 0; bases outside the gene matches: 6. Germline lookup yields CDR1 MGHDK and CDR2 SYGVNS. This CDR3 contains 16 residues. The CDR3 coding sequence is TGTGCCAGCAGTGGGATGACAGGGGGTTCTAACTATGGCTACACCTTC. Residues: CASSGMTGGSNYGYTF.

CDR3 in DNA: TGTGCCAGCAGCCCGGGAATTTTGGGTGGGACTGAAGCTTTCTTT. It yields the protein CASSPGILGGTEAFF. This sequence joins TRBV5-4 and TRBJ1-1, with D uncertain. V lost 4 bases, J lost 5 bases, and 18 bases lay in between. Germline CDR1 is SGHNT and CDR2 is YYREEE (reference sequence). The CDR3 is 15 amino acids.

This rearrangement joins TRBV19 to TRBJ1-5, with TRBD1 identical over 7 bases. V dropped 6 bases and J dropped 4; count of bases not matched to a gene: 3. This CDR3 has 13 amino acids. From germline, CDR1 is LNHDA and CDR2 SQIVND (reference sequence). The CDR3 reads CASRGQRNQPQHF. CDR3 DNA sequence: TGTGCCAGTAGGGGACAGCGGAATCAGCCCCAGCATTTT.

The V gene is TRBV11-3, the J gene TRBJ1-1; 10 bases match TRBD1. V was pared by 4 bases and J by 5 bases, with 4 bases of the junction left unmatched. The CDR3 is made up of 14 amino acids. Germline assignment: CDR1 SGHNT and CDR2 YENEEA. Here the CDR3 reads CASSSRTGGTEAFF. The CDR3 nucleotides read TGTGCCAGCAGCTCTAGGACAGGGGGGACTGAAGCTTTCTTT.

The chain uses TRBV2 and TRBJ1-1; no definite D call. V lost 6 bases to trimming and J lost 2 bases, with 7 bases between them. Germline values: CDR1 SNHLY, CDR2 FYNNEI. This CDR3 has 12 residues. In DNA, the CDR3 is TGTGCCAGCAGGAGGGTTAACACTGAAGCTTTCTTT. Protein product: CASRRVNTEAFF.

This rearrangement joins TRBV7-9 to TRBJ1-2; D is undetermined. With 7 bases removed from V and 6 bases from J, the gap between germline ends came to 15 bases. Germline V gene data show CDR1 as SEHNR and CDR2 as FQNEAQ (reference sequence). The CDR3 totals 13 residues. The CDR3 DNA is TGTGCCAGCACTCCTGACACGACCCATGGCTACACCTTC. Protein product: CASTPDTTHGYTF. The full variable domain, its missing parts supplied by reference TRBV7-9 and TRBJ1-2, is DTGVSQNPRHKITKRGQNVTFRCDPISEHNRLYWYRQTLGQGPEFLTYFQNEAQLEKSRLLSDRFSAERPKGSFSTLEIQRTEQGDSAMYLCASTPDTTHGYTFGSGTRLTVV.

The chain carries TRBV18 and TRBJ1-5; D is unclear. V lost 4 bases and J 2 bases, leaving 15 bases between the germline ends. The CDR3 loop spans 16 amino acids. Per the germline V gene, CDR1 is KGHSH and CDR2 is LQKENI. In nucleotides, the CDR3 is TGTGCCAGCTCACTGAAGACGATGCAGGGCAATCAGCCCCAGCATTTT. Encoded protein: CASSLKTMQGNQPQHF.

V gene TRBV19 combines with J gene TRBJ1-1, with TRBD1 matching 9 bases. The CDR3 length is 14 residues. Germline V gene sequence: CDR1 LNHDA, CDR2 SQIVND (reference sequence). V lost 7 bases and J lost 1; bases outside the gene matches: 4. The CDR3 protein is CASTPQGANTEAFF. The CDR3 nucleotides are TGTGCCAGTACCCCACAGGGGGCGAACACTGAAGCTTTCTTT.

This chain joins TRBV7-2 and TRBJ2-1; D perhaps matches TRBD2 (5 bases). The V and J ends lost 8 bases and 7 bases respectively, with 9 bases between them. The germline V gene has CDR1 SGHTA and CDR2 FQGNSA. CDR3 length: 11 residues. The CDR3 spells CASGGWNEQFF. CDR3 DNA: TGTGCCAGCGGAGGTTGGAATGAGCAGTTCTTC. Looking up the rest from reference TRBV7-2 and TRBJ2-1 gives the full variable domain: GAGVSQSPSNKVTEKGKDVELRCDPISGHTALYWYRQSLGQGLEFLIYFQGNSAPDKSGLPSDRFSAERTGGSVSTLTIQRTQQEDSAVYLCASGGWNEQFFGPGTRLTVL.

This rearrangement joins TRBV6-5 to TRBJ1-2; D is undetermined. V gave up 6 bases and J gave up 7 bases, with 21 bases separating them. The CDR3 covers 15 residues. Germline V CDR1 and CDR2: MNHEY, SVGAGI. The CDR3 DNA reads as TGTGCCAGCAGGGATTTTTCTGTCCGGGGAGGTGGCTACACCTTC. Its protein is CASRDFSVRGGGYTF.

Only a few counts were recorded for this clone. Other DNA sequences in the sample encode the same CDR3. This CDR3 is CASSHLAGQGNHEQFF. In DNA, the CDR3 is TGTGCCAGCAGTCATCTTGCCGGACAGGGAAACCATGAGCAGTTCTTC. The gene calls are TRBV27 and TRBJ2-1; 8 bases are a match to TRBD1. The length of the CDR3 is 16 residues. V lost 5 bases and J lost 8; bases outside the gene matches: 14. Germline V gene data show CDR1 as MNHEY and CDR2 as SMNVEV (reference sequence).